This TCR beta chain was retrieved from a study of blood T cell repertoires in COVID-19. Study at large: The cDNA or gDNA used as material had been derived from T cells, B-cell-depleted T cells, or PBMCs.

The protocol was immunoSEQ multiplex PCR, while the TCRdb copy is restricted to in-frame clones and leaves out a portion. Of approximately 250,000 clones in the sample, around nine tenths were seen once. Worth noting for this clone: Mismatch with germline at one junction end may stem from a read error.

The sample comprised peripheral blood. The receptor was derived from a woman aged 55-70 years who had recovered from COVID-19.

CDR3 amino acids: CASNLWGGRDTQYF. Written as DNA, the CDR3 is TGTGCCAGCAACTTATGGGGGGGGCGGGATACGCAGTATTTT. The chain uses TRBV11-1 and TRBJ2-3; D might be TRBD2 (7 bases). Germline V CDR1 and CDR2: SGHAT, FQDESV (reference sequence). The CDR3 is 14 amino acids.